The clone carrying this T cell receptor (beta chain) was seen only once. The sample belongs to a study of OX40 agonist ivuxolimab in advanced cancers. V gave up 3 bases and J gave up 7 bases, with 10 bases separating them. Germline assignment: CDR1 DFQATT and CDR2 SNEGSKA (reference sequence). The CDR3 is made up of 11 amino acids. Libraries were prepared by immunoSEQ multiplex PCR; TCRdb keeps only in-frame clonotypes and omits some of them. The profile covers 20,000 to 25,000 clones, with 75% to 80% appearing a single time and about a sixth taken by the ten largest. The chain combines TRBV20-1 with TRBJ2-7; D ambiguous. The sequence derives from an adult with an advanced solid tumor such as melanoma, head and neck, liver or kidney cancer. The sequences come from CD4+ or CD8+ T cells sorted from blood, collected in a trial of the OX40 agonist ivuxolimab. Here the CDR3 reads CSASLPPEQYF. DNA for the CDR3: TGCAGTGCTAGCCTCCCCCCGGAGCAGTACTTC.